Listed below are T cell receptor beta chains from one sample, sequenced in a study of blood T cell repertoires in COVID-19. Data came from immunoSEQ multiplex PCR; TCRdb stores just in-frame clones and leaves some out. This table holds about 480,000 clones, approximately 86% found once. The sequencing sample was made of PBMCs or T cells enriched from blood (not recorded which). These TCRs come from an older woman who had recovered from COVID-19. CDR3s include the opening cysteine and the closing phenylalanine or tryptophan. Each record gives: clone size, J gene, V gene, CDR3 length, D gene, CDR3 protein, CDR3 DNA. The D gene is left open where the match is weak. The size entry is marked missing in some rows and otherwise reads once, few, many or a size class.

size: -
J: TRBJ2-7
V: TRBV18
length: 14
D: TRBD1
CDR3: CASSPGQAAYEQYF
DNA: TGTGCCAGCTCACCGGGACAGGCTGCCTACGAGCAGTACTTC

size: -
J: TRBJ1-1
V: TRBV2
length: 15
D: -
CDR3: CASSRGGAGKTEAFF
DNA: TGTGCCAGCTCTCGCGGGGGGGCGGGTAAGACTGAAGCTTTCTTT

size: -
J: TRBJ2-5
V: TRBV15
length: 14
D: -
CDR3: CATSRPTGRETQYF
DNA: TGTGCCACCAGCAGACCGACAGGGAGGGAGACCCAGTACTTC

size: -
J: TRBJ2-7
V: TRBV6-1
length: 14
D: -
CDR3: CASSELDSPSGQYF
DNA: TGTGCCAGCAGTGAATTAGACAGCCCCTCGGGGCAGTACTTC

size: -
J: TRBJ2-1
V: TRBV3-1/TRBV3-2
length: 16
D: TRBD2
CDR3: CASSLRGAGAYNEQFF
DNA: TGTGCCAGCAGCCTCCGGGGAGCGGGGGCTTACAATGAGCAGTTCTTC

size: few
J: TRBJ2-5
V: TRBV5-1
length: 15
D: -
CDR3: CASSLDPGVDETQYF
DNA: TGCGCCAGCAGCTTGGATCCAGGGGTAGATGAGACCCAGTACTTC

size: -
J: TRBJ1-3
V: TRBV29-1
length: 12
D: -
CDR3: CSVVVSGNTIYF
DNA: TGCAGCGTTGTAGTCTCTGGAAACACCATATATTTT

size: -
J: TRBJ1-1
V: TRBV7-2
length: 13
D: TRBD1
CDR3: CASSTTGWAEAFF
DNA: TGTGCCAGCAGCACGACAGGGTGGGCTGAAGCTTTCTTT

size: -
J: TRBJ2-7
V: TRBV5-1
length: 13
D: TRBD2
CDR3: CASSFGGTLEQYF
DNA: TGCGCCAGCAGCTTCGGGGGGACCCTCGAGCAGTACTTC

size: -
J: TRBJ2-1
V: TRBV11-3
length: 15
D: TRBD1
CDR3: CASSLLQGSYNEQFF
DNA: TGTGCCAGCAGCTTATTACAGGGGTCCTACAATGAGCAGTTCTTC

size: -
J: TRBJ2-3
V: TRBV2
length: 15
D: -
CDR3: CASSEAARGTDTQYF
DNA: TGTGCCAGCAGTGAAGCTGCGCGAGGCACAGATACGCAGTATTTT

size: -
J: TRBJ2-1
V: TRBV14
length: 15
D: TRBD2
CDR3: CASRHSGGALNEQFF
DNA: TGTGCCAGCAGACACAGCGGGGGGGCTCTCAATGAGCAGTTCTTC

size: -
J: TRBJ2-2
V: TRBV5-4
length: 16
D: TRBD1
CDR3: CASSSDRQGSTGELFF
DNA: TGTGCCAGCAGCTCCGATAGACAGGGGAGCACCGGGGAGCTGTTTTTT

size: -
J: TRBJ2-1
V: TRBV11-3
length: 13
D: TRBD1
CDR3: CASSRTGSNEQFF
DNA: TGTGCCAGCAGCCGGACAGGGTCCAATGAGCAGTTCTTC

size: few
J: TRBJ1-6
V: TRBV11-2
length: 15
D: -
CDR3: CASSLIFTGSSPLHF
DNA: TGTGCCAGCAGCTTAATTTTTACAGGGTCCTCACCCCTCCACTTT

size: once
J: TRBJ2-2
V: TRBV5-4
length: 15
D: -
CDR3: CASSFRQGGTGELFF
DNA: TGTGCCAGCAGCTTTCGGCAGGGCGGAACCGGGGAGCTGTTTTTT

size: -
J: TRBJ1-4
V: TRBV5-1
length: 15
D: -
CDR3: CASSPGGRVGEKLFF
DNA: TGCGCCAGCAGCCCGGGGGGGCGCGTCGGCGAAAAACTGTTTTTT

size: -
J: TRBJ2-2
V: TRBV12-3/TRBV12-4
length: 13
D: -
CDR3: CASSFSGVGELFF
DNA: TGTGCCAGCAGTTTCTCAGGGGTCGGGGAGCTGTTTTTT

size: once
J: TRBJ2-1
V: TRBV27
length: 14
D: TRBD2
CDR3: CASSSRREGGEQFF
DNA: TGTGCCAGCAGTTCCCGCCGGGAGGGCGGTGAGCAGTTCTTC

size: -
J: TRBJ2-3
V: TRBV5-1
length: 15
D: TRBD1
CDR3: CASSLISGGKDTQYF
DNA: TGCGCCAGCAGCTTGATATCAGGGGGCAAAGATACGCAGTATTTT

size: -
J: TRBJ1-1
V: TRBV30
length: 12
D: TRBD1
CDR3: CAWKGGQGVSFF
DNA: TGTGCCTGGAAAGGTGGACAGGGGGTATCTTTCTTT

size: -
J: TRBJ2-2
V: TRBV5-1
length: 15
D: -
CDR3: CASSLDSRPTGELFF
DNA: TGCGCCAGCAGCTTGGACTCGCGGCCCACCGGGGAGCTGTTTTTT

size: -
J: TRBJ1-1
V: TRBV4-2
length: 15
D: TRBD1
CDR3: CASSTGQGLNTEAFF
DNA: TGTGCCAGCAGCACCGGACAGGGATTGAACACTGAAGCTTTCTTT

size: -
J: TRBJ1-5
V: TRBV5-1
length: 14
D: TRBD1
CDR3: CASSRKTGDLPQHF
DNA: TGCGCCAGCAGCCGCAAAACAGGGGACCTGCCCCAGCATTTT

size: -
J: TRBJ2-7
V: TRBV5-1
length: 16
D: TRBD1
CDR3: CASSKGDRFNSYEQYF
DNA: TGCGCCAGCAGCAAAGGGGACAGATTTAATTCCTACGAGCAGTACTTC

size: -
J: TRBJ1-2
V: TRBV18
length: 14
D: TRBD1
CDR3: CASSPTGGHYGYTF
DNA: TGTGCCAGCTCACCAACAGGGGGGCACTATGGCTACACCTTC

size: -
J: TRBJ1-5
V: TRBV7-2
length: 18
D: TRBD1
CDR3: CASSLVRTGGASNQPQHF
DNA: TGTGCCAGCAGCTTAGTACGGACAGGGGGCGCGAGCAATCAGCCCCAGCATTTT

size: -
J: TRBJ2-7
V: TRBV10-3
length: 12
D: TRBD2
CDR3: CAISGEGFEQYF
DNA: TGTGCCATCAGTGGGGAGGGGTTCGAGCAGTACTTC

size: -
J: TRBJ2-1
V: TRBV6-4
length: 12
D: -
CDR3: CASRTARIEQFF
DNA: TGTGCCAGCAGGACCGCGCGGATTGAGCAGTTCTTC

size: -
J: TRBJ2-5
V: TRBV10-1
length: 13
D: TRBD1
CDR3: CASSKDRLETQYF
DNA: TGCGCCAGCAGTAAGGACAGGTTGGAGACCCAGTACTTC

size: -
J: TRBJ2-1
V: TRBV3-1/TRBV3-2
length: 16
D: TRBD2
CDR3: CASSRPGLASNNEQFF
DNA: TGTGCCAGCAGTCGCCCGGGACTAGCGTCTAACAATGAGCAGTTCTTC

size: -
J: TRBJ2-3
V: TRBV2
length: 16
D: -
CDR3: CASSEWGGGLGDTQYF
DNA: TGTGCCAGCAGTGAATGGGGCGGGGGCCTCGGGGATACGCAGTATTTT

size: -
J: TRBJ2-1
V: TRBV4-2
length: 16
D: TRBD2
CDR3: CASSRESGGPYNEQFF
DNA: TGTGCCAGCAGCCGAGAGAGCGGGGGCCCCTACAATGAGCAGTTCTTC

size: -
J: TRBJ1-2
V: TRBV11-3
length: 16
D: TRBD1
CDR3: CASSSWDRAPNYGYTF
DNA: TGTGCCAGCAGCTCTTGGGACAGGGCCCCCAACTATGGCTACACCTTC